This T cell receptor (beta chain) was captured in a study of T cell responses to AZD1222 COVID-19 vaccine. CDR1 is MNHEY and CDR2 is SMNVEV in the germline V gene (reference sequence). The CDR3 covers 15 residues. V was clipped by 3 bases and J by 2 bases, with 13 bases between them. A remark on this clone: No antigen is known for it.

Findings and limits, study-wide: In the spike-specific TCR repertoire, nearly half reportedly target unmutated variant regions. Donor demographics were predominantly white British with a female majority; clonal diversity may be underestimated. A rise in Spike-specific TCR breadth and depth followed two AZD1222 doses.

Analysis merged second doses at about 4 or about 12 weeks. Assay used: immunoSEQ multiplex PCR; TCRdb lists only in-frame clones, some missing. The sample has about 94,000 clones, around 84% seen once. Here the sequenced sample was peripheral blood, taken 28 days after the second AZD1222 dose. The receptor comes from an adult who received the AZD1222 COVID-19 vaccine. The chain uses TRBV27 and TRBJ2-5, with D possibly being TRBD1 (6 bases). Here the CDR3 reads CASSLGTGRQETQYF. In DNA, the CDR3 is TGTGCCAGCAGTTTGGGAACAGGGCGGCAAGAGACCCAGTACTTC.